These 19 T cell receptor beta chains were all obtained from the same sample, sequenced in a study of blood T cell repertoires in COVID-19. Sequencing was performed with immunoSEQ multiplex PCR; in TCRdb, only in-frame clones are kept and a portion is missing. The repertoire holds about 250,000 clones, with roughly 80% as singletons. Sequenced material: peripheral blood. Receptors originate from a man aged 45-65 years with active or convalescent COVID-19.

The rearrangement links TRBV29-1 to TRBJ1-3; possible D gene TRBD1, 5 bases. V lost 0 bases, J lost 6 bases, and 15 bases lay in between. Per the germline V gene, CDR1 is SQVTM and CDR2 is ANQGSEA. This CDR3 spans 15 amino acids. The CDR3 spells CSVEDQIGVANTIYF. CDR3 coding DNA: TGCAGCGTTGAAGATCAGATAGGGGTGGCAAACACCATATATTTT. Based on the CDR3 plus reference TRBV29-1 and TRBJ1-3, the full variable domain is SAVISQKPSRDICQRGTSLTIQCQVDSQVTMMFWYRQQPGQSLTLIATANQGSEATYESGFVIDKFPISRPNLTFSTLTVSNMSPEDSSIYLCSVEDQIGVANTIYFGEGSWLTVV.

This chain links TRBV3-1 (or the pseudogene TRBV3-2) with TRBJ1-2, with a weak D call TRBD1 (5 bases). Germline V gene data show CDR1 as LGHDT and CDR2 as YNNKEL (reference sequence). Trimming stripped 4 bases from V and 4 bases from J, with 10 bases between. This CDR3 spans 13 amino acids. The CDR3 region is CASSRTPSYGYTF. CDR3 nucleotide sequence: TGTGCCAGCAGCCGGACACCTTCCTATGGCTACACCTTC.

V usage is TRBV2 and J usage is TRBJ1-2; no reliable D call. The CDR3 is 14 residues long. Germline V lookup: CDR1 SNHLY, CDR2 FYNNEI. V was clipped by 4 bases and J by 0 bases, with 9 bases between them. CDR3 in amino acids: CASSVGSPNYGYTF. Written as DNA, the CDR3 is TGTGCCAGCAGTGTGGGCAGCCCTAACTATGGCTACACCTTC.

This rearrangement joins TRBV19 to TRBJ2-5; TRBD2 aligns across 16 bases. The CDR3 covers 17 residues. Germline values: CDR1 LNHDA, CDR2 SQIVND (reference sequence). The V and J ends lost 11 bases and 4 bases, in that order; junction bases with no gene match: 13. The CDR3 DNA sequence: TGTGCCTCCCAGGGGACTAGCGGGGGGGTCGTTCGAGAGACCCAGTACTTC. Translating gives CASQGTSGGVVRETQYF.

The chain is built from TRBV7-2 and TRBJ2-7; 8 bases match TRBD1. The germline gives CDR1 SGHTA, CDR2 FQGNSA. The CDR3 has 13 amino acids. V gave up 5 bases and J gave up 7 bases; unmatched junction bases: 7. CDR3 in DNA: TGTGCCAGCAGCCCTCAGGGGGCGGGGGAGCAGTACTTC. The encoded protein is CASSPQGAGEQYF. Supplemented by reference TRBV7-2 and TRBJ2-7, the full variable domain reads GAGVSQSPSNKVTEKGKDVELRCDPISGHTALYWYRQSLGQGLEFLIYFQGNSAPDKSGLPSDRFSAERTGGSVSTLTIQRTQQEDSAVYLCASSPQGAGEQYFGPGTRLTVT.

The V call is TRBV2, the J call TRBJ1-4; no firm D call. Trimming took off 6 bases at V and 0 bases at J, with 8 bases between the two ends. Germline-derived CDR1 and CDR2 are SNHLY and FYNNEI. This CDR3 has 14 residues. CDR3 region: CASRQTPTNEKLFF. As DNA, the CDR3 is TGTGCCAGCAGACAGACCCCAACTAATGAAAAACTGTTTTTT.

In its sample, this clone was seen once. The chain combines TRBV5-6 with TRBJ1-4; D not certain. The V gene lost 3 bases and the J gene lost 8 bases, with 8 bases spanning the gap. The germline CDR1 and CDR2 sequences are SGHDT and YYEEEE. This CDR3 is built from 12 residues. The CDR3 sequence is CASSSPLEKLFF. The CDR3 nucleotides are TGTGCCAGCAGCTCGCCCCTAGAAAAACTGTTTTTT.

This clone was picked up a small number of times. The chain is built from TRBV3-1 (or the pseudogene TRBV3-2) and TRBJ1-6; TRBD1 matches at 9 bases. The CDR3 length is 15 residues. Per germline, CDR1 LGHDT and CDR2 YNNKEL (reference sequence). The V and J ends lost 4 bases and 6 bases, in that order; junction bases with no gene match: 4. CDR3 DNA sequence: TGTGCCAGCAGCCCTCGGGGACAGGGTAATTCACCCCTCCACTTT. Translating it yields CASSPRGQGNSPLHF.

V is TRBV5-8 and J is TRBJ1-2; tentatively, D is TRBD1 (6 bases). Germline V CDR1 and CDR2: SGHTS, YDEGEE. Trimming cost V 0 bases and J 7 bases, with 13 bases left between them. This CDR3 has 14 amino acids. The DNA for the CDR3 is TGTGCCAGCAGCTTGGAGCAGGGGCAGCTTGGCTACACCTTC. Protein: CASSLEQGQLGYTF.

CDR3 DNA sequence: TGTGCCAGCAGCTCCGGGACAGGACAAGAGACCCAGTACTTC. This translates into CASSSGTGQETQYF. The chain uses TRBV11-3 and TRBJ2-5; 8 nucleotides line up with TRBD1. V lost 4 bases, J lost 2 bases, and 3 bases stayed unmatched. This CDR3 comprises 14 residues. Looked up from germline, CDR1 is SGHNT and CDR2 is YENEEA.

The chain has TRBV7-2 and TRBJ2-1; 11 bases match TRBD2. Germline loops: CDR1 SGHTA, CDR2 FQGNSA. Trimming cost V 1 base and J 5 bases; bases outside gene matches: 1. The CDR3 sequence is 15 residues long. The chain's CDR3 is CASSLGLAGHNEQFF. The CDR3 DNA sequence: TGTGCCAGCAGCTTAGGACTAGCGGGGCACAATGAGCAGTTCTTC. Variable domain in full (rest from reference TRBV7-2 and TRBJ2-1): GAGVSQSPSNKVTEKGKDVELRCDPISGHTALYWYRQSLGQGLEFLIYFQGNSAPDKSGLPSDRFSAERTGGSVSTLTIQRTQQEDSAVYLCASSLGLAGHNEQFFGPGTRLTVL.

V and J are TRBV24-1 and TRBJ2-3, with TRBD2 matching 7 bases. Germline V gene sequence: CDR1 KGHDR, CDR2 SFDVKD. The CDR3 is 17 residues long. With 3 bases clipped from V and 2 bases from J, the junction kept 10 bases outside the gene matches. The CDR3 loop is CATSDPRGAGVTDTQYF. The CDR3 DNA sequence: TGTGCCACCAGTGATCCCCGAGGGGCGGGGGTCACAGATACGCAGTATTTT.

V is TRBV19 and J is TRBJ2-6, with TRBD1 as a possible D gene (6 bases). Per the germline V gene, CDR1 is LNHDA and CDR2 is SQIVND (reference sequence). This CDR3 region has 15 residues. Trimming cost V 6 bases and J 3 bases, with 12 bases left between them. CDR3 sequence reads: CASSPTGSGANVLTF. Written as DNA, the CDR3 is TGTGCCAGTAGCCCTACAGGGAGTGGGGCCAACGTCCTGACTTTC.

The J gene is TRBJ2-1, the V gene TRBV14; 7 bases are shared with TRBD1. Germline CDR1 and CDR2: SGHDN and FVKESK. The CDR3 is made up of 15 amino acids. The trim removed 0 bases at V and 6 bases at J, leaving 5 bases unmatched. CDR3 residues: CASSQEGKGANEQFF. The CDR3 DNA reads TGTGCCAGCAGCCAAGAGGGAAAGGGGGCCAATGAGCAGTTCTTC.

For the CDR3, the DNA is TGTGCCAGCAGTCGAGGGACAGTCACTGAAGCTTTCTTT. Translating it yields CASSRGTVTEAFF. V usage is TRBV6-2 or TRBV6-3 and J usage is TRBJ1-1, with 7 bases aligning to TRBD1. The CDR3 is made up of 13 amino acids. V shed 5 bases, J shed 4 bases, and the junction held 4 bases outside the gene matches. Looked up from germline, CDR1 is MNHEY and CDR2 is SVGEGT.

The chain has TRBV19 and TRBJ2-5; tentatively, D is TRBD1 (6 bases). V shed 7 bases and J shed 1 base, with 13 bases lying between them. This CDR3 has 14 residues. CDR1 LNHDA and CDR2 SQIVND come from the germline V gene (reference sequence). The CDR3 DNA follows: TGTGCCAGTAATGAATTAGGGGGCCAAGAGACCCAGTACTTC. This sequence encodes CASNELGGQETQYF. Using reference TRBV19 and TRBJ2-5 for the parts outside the CDR3, the full variable domain is DGGITQSPKYLFRKEGQNVTLSCEQNLNHDAMYWYRQDPGQGLRLIYYSQIVNDFQKGDIAEGYSVSREKKESFPLTVTSAQKNPTAFYLCASNELGGQETQYFGPGTRLLVL.

The genes are TRBV6-6 and TRBJ1-5; D is unresolved. Germline-derived CDR1 and CDR2 are MNHNY and SVGAGI (reference sequence). This CDR3 has 14 amino acids. Trimming pared 6 bases from V and 7 bases from J, leaving 16 bases between. CDR3 in amino acids: CASSDSRARQPQHF. The DNA for the CDR3 is TGTGCCAGCAGCGATTCGAGGGCAAGGCAGCCCCAGCATTTT.

The chain joins TRBV6-5 to TRBJ1-6; 8 positions match TRBD1. With 8 bases clipped from V and 6 bases from J, the junction kept 9 bases outside the gene matches. There are 15 residues in the CDR3. Germline-derived CDR1 and CDR2 are MNHEY and SVGAGI. The CDR3 here is CASVPSRGLNSPLHF. The CDR3 DNA reads as TGTGCCAGCGTCCCCTCCAGGGGGCTTAATTCACCCCTCCACTTT.

This clone occurred a few times. CDR3 residues: CASSPTPMNTEAFF. DNA of the CDR3: TGTGCCAGCAGCCCAACACCGATGAACACTGAAGCTTTCTTT. The chain uses TRBV11-2 and TRBJ1-1; D not certain. The CDR3 spans 14 residues. Trimming cost V 5 bases and J 0 bases, with 10 bases left between them. Germline V CDR1 and CDR2: SGHAT, FQNNGV. Full variable domain (rest looked up from reference TRBV11-2 and TRBJ1-1): EAGVAQSPRYKIIEKRQSVAFWCNPISGHATLYWYQQILGQGPKLLIQFQNNGVVDDSQLPKDRFSAERLKGVDSTLKIQPAKLEDSAVYLCASSPTPMNTEAFFGQGTRLTVV.